This T cell receptor (beta chain) was found in a study of blood T cell repertoires in COVID-19. Study details: From the United States, Italy and Spain came samples of acute and convalescent COVID-19. Sources were T cells, B-cell-depleted T cells, or PBMCs; the material itself was cDNA or gDNA.

The CDR3 spans 13 residues. Per the germline V gene, CDR1 is GTSNPN and CDR2 is SVGIG (reference sequence). The V gene lost 3 bases and the J gene lost 4 bases, with 12 bases spanning the gap. Study members were between roughly 18 and 89 years old and lived in 25 or so US regions. Generated by immunoSEQ multiplex PCR, the TCRdb table keeps only in-frame clones and is missing some. The data show about 280,000 clones, around 85% seen once. This receptor was identified in a woman aged 45-59 years who had recovered from COVID-19. Material for sequencing was PBMCs or T cells enriched from blood (not recorded which). The V call is TRBV30, the J call TRBJ1-2; TRBD1 is a possible D gene (6 bases). For the CDR3, the DNA is TGTGCCTGGAGATTACAGGGTGGCTATGGCTACACCTTC. Protein sequence: CAWRLQGGYGYTF. Drawing the rest from reference TRBV30 and TRBJ1-2, the complete variable domain is SQTIHQWPATLVQPVGSPLSLECTVEGTSNPNLYWYRQAAGRGLQLLFYSVGIGQISSEVPQNLSASRPQDRQFILSSKKLLLSDSGFYLCAWRLQGGYGYTFGSGTRLTVV.